These 32 T cell receptor beta chains originate from one sample sequenced in a study of blood T cell repertoires in COVID-19. Using immunoSEQ multiplex PCR, the repertoire was profiled, and TCRdb retains in-frame clones only, with some absent. The data contain approximately 180,000 clones, over 75% of them singletons. Sequenced sample: peripheral blood. These receptors came from a man aged 40-50 years with active or convalescent COVID-19.

This clone was counted a few times. V gene TRBV27 combines with J gene TRBJ2-7; TRBD1 might be the D (6 bases). V was trimmed by 6 bases and J by 2 bases, leaving 17 bases between them. The germline V gene encodes CDR1 MNHEY and CDR2 SMNVEV (reference sequence). CDR3 length: 15 residues. The CDR3 DNA follows: TGTGCCAGCAGCCAAGGGACACCGCAGGCCTACGAGCAGTACTTC. This gives the protein CASSQGTPQAYEQYF.

The chain joins TRBV12-3 or TRBV12-4 to TRBJ1-1; 8 nucleotides agree with TRBD1. V gave up 2 bases and J gave up 10 bases; unmatched junction bases: 3. This CDR3 has 12 amino acids. Here the CDR3 reads CASSLQGAGAFF. The CDR3 DNA is TGTGCCAGCAGTTTACAGGGGGCGGGAGCTTTCTTT.

The V call is TRBV5-4, the J call TRBJ2-2; the match to TRBD1 covers 7 bases. V shed 4 bases and J 6 bases; nucleotides not matched to a gene: 9. This CDR3 is built from 15 residues. The V gene's germline CDR1 is SGHNT and CDR2 YYREEE (reference sequence). CDR3 nucleotides: TGTGCCAGCAGCGACACAGGGGTTCCCTCCGGGGAGCTGTTTTTT. The encoded protein is CASSDTGVPSGELFF.

This chain connects TRBV28 to TRBJ1-1; D is ambiguous. Germline values: CDR1 MDHEN, CDR2 SYDVKM. V gave up 3 bases and J gave up 0 bases, with 8 bases separating them. This CDR3 spans 14 amino acids. CDR3 sequence: CASSLTYMNTEAFF. The CDR3 coding sequence is TGTGCCAGCAGTTTGACATATATGAACACTGAAGCTTTCTTT.

This chain joins TRBV5-1 and TRBJ2-3; 11 nucleotides agree with TRBD2. Germline V lookup: CDR1 SGHRS, CDR2 YFSETQ. This CDR3 has 16 residues. J gave up 6 bases and V 3 bases, and 9 bases lay outside the gene matches. CDR3 sequence: CASSSLAGGPADTQYF. The CDR3 DNA reads TGCGCCAGCAGCTCCCTAGCGGGGGGCCCCGCGGATACGCAGTATTTT.

The chain links TRBV5-1 to TRBJ2-2; maybe TRBD2 (6 bases). The length of the CDR3 is 16 residues. Trimming cost V 0 bases and J 4 bases, with 13 bases left between them. Germline CDR1 and CDR2: SGHRS and YFSETQ. CDR3 coding DNA: TGCGCCAGCAGCTTGGGGGCAGGGAGGCTCACCGGGGAGCTGTTTTTT. Translating gives CASSLGAGRLTGELFF.

The chain combines TRBV6-5 with TRBJ1-1; D is unresolved. The germline V and J ends were trimmed by 0 bases and 8 bases, with 10 bases remaining between them. The germline CDR1 and CDR2 sequences are MNHEY and SVGAGI. The CDR3 loop spans 13 amino acids. The CDR3 DNA is TGTGCCAGCAGTTACTCTGCAGGCTTGGAAGCTTTCTTT. Translating gives CASSYSAGLEAFF.

V usage is TRBV6-5 and J usage is TRBJ1-4; D unclear. The CDR3 extends over 15 amino acids. In germline, CDR1 is MNHEY, CDR2 SVGAGI. V lost 6 bases to trimming and J lost 3 bases, with 14 bases between them. CDR3 sequence: CASRAYEAANEKLFF. CDR3 nucleotide sequence: TGTGCCAGCAGGGCCTATGAGGCGGCTAATGAAAAACTGTTTTTT.

The chain has TRBV3-1 (or the pseudogene TRBV3-2) and TRBJ2-2; D is uncertain. V was clipped by 4 bases and J by 5 bases, with 8 bases between them. The CDR3 runs to 13 residues. Germline CDR1 is LGHDT and CDR2 is YNNKEL (reference sequence). CDR3 residues: CASSPRRTGELFF. CDR3 in DNA: TGTGCCAGCAGCCCTCGCCGGACCGGGGAGCTGTTTTTT.

This clone came up a few times. The chain has TRBV2 and TRBJ1-2; possible D gene TRBD1, 6 bases. Germline V lookup: CDR1 SNHLY, CDR2 FYNNEI. The length of the CDR3 is 13 residues. Trimming stripped 7 bases from V and 4 bases from J, with 13 bases between. CDR3 sequence (DNA): TGTGCCAGCATCTTGGACAGCTCCTATGGCTACACCTTC. It encodes CASILDSSYGYTF.

The chain carries TRBV7-9 and TRBJ2-6; D possibly corresponds to TRBD1 (6 bases). The CDR3 runs 17 residues. V was shortened by 4 bases and J by 0 bases, with 13 bases between the two germline ends. Germline V gene sequence: CDR1 SEHNR, CDR2 FQNEAQ (reference sequence). DNA of the CDR3: TGTGCCAGCAGCTCAGGGACACGGGTCTCTGGGGCCAACGTCCTGACTTTC. The encoded protein is CASSSGTRVSGANVLTF.

The V gene is TRBV20-1, the J gene TRBJ2-7, with D possibly matching TRBD1 (6 bases). Deletions cut 3 bases from V and 1 base from J, with 19 bases between. Germline lookup yields CDR1 DFQATT and CDR2 SNEGSKA (reference sequence). The CDR3 extends over 16 amino acids. CDR3 nucleotide sequence: TGCAGTGCTAGTCCCATGACAGGAAGGGGATCCTACGAGCAGTACTTC. Translating it yields CSASPMTGRGSYEQYF.

The gene calls are TRBV5-4 and TRBJ2-1; TRBD2 matches 13 bases. This CDR3 is built from 16 residues. J lost 4 bases, V lost 4 bases, and 5 bases had no gene match. The germline V gene has CDR1 SGHNT and CDR2 YYREEE (reference sequence). The CDR3: CASSRTSGGLYNEQFF. CDR3 DNA sequence: TGTGCCAGCAGCCGGACTAGCGGGGGTTTATACAATGAGCAGTTCTTC.

This clone occurred many times. This chain joins TRBV6-1 and TRBJ1-1; TRBD1 aligns across 9 bases. This CDR3 has 15 amino acids. V gave up 3 bases and J gave up 9 bases; unmatched junction bases: 11. Germline V gene lookup returns CDR1 MNHNS and CDR2 SASEGT. The CDR3 DNA is TGTGCCAGCAGTGATCCTTGGACAGGGGAGGATAAAGCTTTCTTT. Amino acids: CASSDPWTGEDKAFF.

J is TRBJ1-2 and V is TRBV7-9; D might be TRBD1 (6 bases). This CDR3 has 14 amino acids. CDR1 is SEHNR, CDR2 FQNEAQ, per germline (reference sequence). Trimming took 5 bases from V and 3 from J, leaving 13 bases between them. CDR3 residues: CASSQGGVDYGYTF. The CDR3 DNA sequence: TGTGCCAGCAGCCAAGGGGGGGTGGACTATGGCTACACCTTC. Full variable domain (outside the CDR3, taken from reference TRBV7-9 and TRBJ1-2): DTGVSQNPRHKITKRGQNVTFRCDPISEHNRLYWYRQTLGQGPEFLTYFQNEAQLEKSRLLSDRFSAERPKGSFSTLEIQRTEQGDSAMYLCASSQGGVDYGYTFGSGTRLTVV.

The genes are TRBV5-4 and TRBJ2-7; perhaps TRBD1 as D (6 bases). Germline values: CDR1 SGHNT, CDR2 YYREEE (reference sequence). V gave up 4 bases and J gave up 3 bases, with 17 bases separating them. The CDR3 contains 15 residues. Here the CDR3 reads CASSLGQTDLYEQYF. In DNA form, the CDR3 reads TGTGCCAGCAGCCTTGGACAGACTGACCTCTACGAGCAGTACTTC.

This chain connects TRBV10-3 to TRBJ1-2; tentative D call: TRBD1 (5 bases). CDR1 is ENHRY and CDR2 is SYGVKD in the germline V gene. This CDR3 has 15 residues. Between the trimmed V and J ends, which lost 0 bases and 1 base, there was a span of 9 bases. The CDR3 is CAISESGGNNYGYTF. Here the CDR3 DNA reads TGTGCCATCAGTGAGTCCGGGGGAAATAACTATGGCTACACCTTC.

The chain has TRBV18 and TRBJ1-2; D uncertain. CDR1 is KGHSH and CDR2 is LQKENI in the germline V gene. This CDR3 is built from 14 residues. Trimming cost V 3 bases and J 1 base, with 9 bases left between them. CDR3 in amino acids: CASSPSRDNYGYTF. CDR3 in DNA: TGTGCCAGCTCACCCTCACGGGATAACTATGGCTACACCTTC.

The sample holds one count of this clone. The CDR3 loop reads CASMGPPDYGYTF. Here the CDR3 DNA reads TGTGCCAGCATGGGCCCCCCGGACTATGGCTACACCTTC. The V call is TRBV5-4, the J call TRBJ1-2; D is unclear. From germline, CDR1 is SGHNT and CDR2 YYREEE (reference sequence). V shed 6 bases and J shed 3 bases, with 12 bases lying between them. The CDR3 consists of 13 residues.

V and J are TRBV2 and TRBJ2-6, with D tentatively TRBD2 (5 bases). Germline CDR1 reads SNHLY; CDR2 reads FYNNEI. V lost 6 bases to trimming and J lost 3 bases, with 12 bases between them. The CDR3 is 15 residues long. Written as DNA, the CDR3 is TGTGCCAGCAGCGAGGGTGCTGGTGGGGCCAACGTCCTGACTTTC. Residues: CASSEGAGGANVLTF.

This sequence joins TRBV2 and TRBJ1-1, with D maybe TRBD1 (5 bases). The CDR3 covers 14 residues. V shed 3 bases and J shed 4 bases, with 12 bases lying between them. Germline loops: CDR1 SNHLY, CDR2 FYNNEI. For the CDR3, the DNA is TGTGCCAGCAGTGAGCCCCGGCAGGGCACTGAAGCTTTCTTT. This gives the protein CASSEPRQGTEAFF.

V usage is TRBV5-1 and J usage is TRBJ2-5, with D tentatively TRBD2 (5 bases). The CDR3 is 14 residues long. CDR1 SGHRS and CDR2 YFSETQ come from the germline V gene. V shed 0 bases and J shed 4 bases, with 10 bases lying between them. The chain's CDR3 is CASSLETAAETQYF. The CDR3 nucleotides are TGCGCCAGCAGCTTGGAAACAGCGGCAGAGACCCAGTACTTC.

The chain is built from TRBV29-1 and TRBJ1-4; TRBD1 aligns across 11 bases. CDR1 and CDR2 (germline): SQVTM, ANQGSEA. The CDR3 totals 15 residues. V lost 5 bases, J lost 14 bases, and 16 bases stayed unmatched. For the CDR3, the DNA is TGCAGCGTTAAGGATCTTCGGACAGGGGGCCTCAGCCTGTTTTTT. It is translated as CSVKDLRTGGLSLFF.

This clone appeared a single time. The gene calls are TRBV18 and TRBJ2-6, with a tentative D call TRBD1 (6 bases). The V end was cut by 3 bases, the J end by 0 bases, with 18 bases between. The CDR3 is 19 residues long. Germline V gene lookup returns CDR1 KGHSH and CDR2 LQKENI. Written as DNA, the CDR3 is TGTGCCAGCTCACCGGTTTGGGACAATAGAAACTCTGGGGCCAACGTCCTGACTTTC. Its protein is CASSPVWDNRNSGANVLTF.

This rearrangement joins TRBV6-5 to TRBJ2-7; tentative D call: TRBD2 (6 bases). This CDR3 region has 12 residues. Germline CDR1 reads MNHEY; CDR2 reads SVGAGI. V gave up 6 bases and J gave up 7 bases, with 13 bases separating them. The CDR3 sequence is CASSNGGREQYF. The CDR3 DNA reads as TGTGCCAGCAGCAACGGGGGTAGAGAGCAGTACTTC.

The chain recombines TRBV18 with TRBJ1-1; perhaps TRBD1 as D (5 bases). This CDR3 contains 15 residues. Germline assignment: CDR1 KGHSH and CDR2 LQKENI. V gave up 8 bases and J gave up 1 base, with 17 bases separating them. Written as DNA, the CDR3 is TGTGCCAGCGCCCCTGGGGCGGGGACGAACACTGAAGCTTTCTTT. Translated, it gives CASAPGAGTNTEAFF.

V is TRBV11-2 and J is TRBJ2-3, with D maybe TRBD2 (5 bases). CDR1 and CDR2 from the germline V gene are SGHAT and FQNNGV. The CDR3 runs 15 residues. Trimming pared 2 bases from V and 2 bases from J, leaving 11 bases between. CDR3 loop: CASSLLEGITDTQYF. The CDR3 DNA reads as TGTGCCAGCAGCTTATTAGAGGGAATCACAGATACGCAGTATTTT.

This chain joins TRBV7-6 and TRBJ1-1; 10 bases agree with TRBD1. Germline V gene lookup returns CDR1 SGHVS and CDR2 FNYEAQ. V trimming: 5 bases; J trimming: 0 bases; junction bases outside the gene matches: 6. The length of the CDR3 is 16 residues. In nucleotides, the CDR3 is TGTGCCAGCAGCCCGAGGACAGGGGGGCTGAACACTGAAGCTTTCTTT. The encoded protein is CASSPRTGGLNTEAFF.

J is TRBJ1-2 and V is TRBV4-2, with D possibly matching TRBD1 (6 bases). Germline V gene sequence: CDR1 LGHNA, CDR2 YNFKEQ. CDR3 size: 18 residues. V was clipped by 0 bases and J by 7 bases, with 24 bases between them. CDR3 amino acids: CASSQDYLRAHREIGYTF. As DNA, the CDR3 is TGTGCCAGCAGCCAAGACTATCTCCGGGCCCACAGGGAAATTGGCTACACCTTC.

The V call is TRBV7-3, the J call TRBJ1-1; D remains ambiguous. V was clipped by 4 bases and J by 1 base, with 7 bases between them. This CDR3 is 13 amino acids long. The V gene's germline CDR1 is SGHTA and CDR2 FQGTGA. The chain's CDR3 is CASSSSGNTEAFF. In DNA, the CDR3 is TGTGCCAGCAGCTCCTCAGGGAACACTGAAGCTTTCTTT.

This rearrangement joins TRBV27 to TRBJ1-4; TRBD1 is a possible D gene (6 bases). Germline CDR1 and CDR2: MNHEY and SMNVEV (reference sequence). The germline V and J ends were trimmed by 7 bases and 4 bases, with 13 bases remaining between them. The CDR3 is made up of 14 amino acids. The CDR3 reads CASTRGDSNEKLFF. The CDR3 DNA sequence: TGTGCCAGCACCAGGGGTGATAGTAATGAAAAACTGTTTTTT.

The V and J genes are TRBV3-1 (or the pseudogene TRBV3-2) and TRBJ1-1; a weak D match, TRBD1 (5 bases). The germline CDR1 and CDR2 sequences are LGHDT and YNNKEL (reference sequence). This CDR3 contains 14 residues. V dropped 5 bases and J dropped 4 bases, with 14 bases sitting between them. CDR3 nucleotides: TGTGCCAGCAGCACCCAGTCGGGGGTCACTGAAGCTTTCTTT. Residues: CASSTQSGVTEAFF.